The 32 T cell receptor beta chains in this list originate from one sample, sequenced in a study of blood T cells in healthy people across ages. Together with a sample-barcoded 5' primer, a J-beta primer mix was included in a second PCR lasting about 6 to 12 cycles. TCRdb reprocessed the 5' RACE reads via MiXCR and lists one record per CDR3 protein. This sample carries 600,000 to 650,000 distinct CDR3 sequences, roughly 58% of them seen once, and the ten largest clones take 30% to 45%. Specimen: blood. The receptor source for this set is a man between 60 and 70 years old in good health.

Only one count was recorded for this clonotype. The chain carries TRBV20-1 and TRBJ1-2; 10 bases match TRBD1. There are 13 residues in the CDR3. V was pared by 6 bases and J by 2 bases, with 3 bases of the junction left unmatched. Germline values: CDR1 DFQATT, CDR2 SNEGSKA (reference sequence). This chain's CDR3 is CSATDRGNYGYTF. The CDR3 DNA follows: TGCAGTGCAACGGACAGGGGGAACTATGGCTACACCTTC.

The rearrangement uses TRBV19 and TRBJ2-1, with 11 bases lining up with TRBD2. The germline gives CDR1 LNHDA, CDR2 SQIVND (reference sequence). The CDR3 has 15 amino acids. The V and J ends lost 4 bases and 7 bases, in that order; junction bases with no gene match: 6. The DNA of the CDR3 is TGTGCCAGTAGTAGGGGCACTAGCGGGGGAAATGAGCAGTTCTTC. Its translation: CASSRGTSGGNEQFF.

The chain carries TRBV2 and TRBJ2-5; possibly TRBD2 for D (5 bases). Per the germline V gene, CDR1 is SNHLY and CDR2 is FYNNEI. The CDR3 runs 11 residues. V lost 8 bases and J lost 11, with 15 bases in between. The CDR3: CASARGYEQYF. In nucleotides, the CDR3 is TGTGCCAGCGCGCGAGGGTATGAGCAGTACTTC.

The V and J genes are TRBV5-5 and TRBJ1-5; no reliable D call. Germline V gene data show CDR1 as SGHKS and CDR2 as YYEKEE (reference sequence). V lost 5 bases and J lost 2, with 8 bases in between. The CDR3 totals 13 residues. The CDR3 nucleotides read TGTGCCAGCAGTCATGGGGGCAATCAGCCCCAGCATTTT. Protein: CASSHGGNQPQHF.

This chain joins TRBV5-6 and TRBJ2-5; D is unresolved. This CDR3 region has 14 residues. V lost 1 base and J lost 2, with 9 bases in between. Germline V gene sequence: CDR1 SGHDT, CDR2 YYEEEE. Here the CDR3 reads CASSLYDLQETQYF. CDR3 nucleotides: TGTGCCAGCAGCTTGTATGATCTTCAAGAGACCCAGTACTTC.

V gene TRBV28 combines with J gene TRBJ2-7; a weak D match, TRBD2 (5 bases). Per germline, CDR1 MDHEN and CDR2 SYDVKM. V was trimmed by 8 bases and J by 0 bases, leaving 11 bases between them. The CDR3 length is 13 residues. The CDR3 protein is CASHGGLSYEQYF. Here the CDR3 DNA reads TGTGCCAGCCACGGAGGACTCTCCTACGAGCAGTACTTC.

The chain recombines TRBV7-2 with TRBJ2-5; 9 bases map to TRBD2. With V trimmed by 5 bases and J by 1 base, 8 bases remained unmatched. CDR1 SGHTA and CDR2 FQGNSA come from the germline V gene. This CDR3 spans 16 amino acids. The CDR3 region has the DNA TGTGCCAGCAGCCCTCGACTAGCGGCGATCCAAGAGACCCAGTACTTC. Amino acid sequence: CASSPRLAAIQETQYF. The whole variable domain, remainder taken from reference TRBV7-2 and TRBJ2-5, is GAGVSQSPSNKVTEKGKDVELRCDPISGHTALYWYRQSLGQGLEFLIYFQGNSAPDKSGLPSDRFSAERTGGSVSTLTIQRTQQEDSAVYLCASSPRLAAIQETQYFGPGTRLLVL.

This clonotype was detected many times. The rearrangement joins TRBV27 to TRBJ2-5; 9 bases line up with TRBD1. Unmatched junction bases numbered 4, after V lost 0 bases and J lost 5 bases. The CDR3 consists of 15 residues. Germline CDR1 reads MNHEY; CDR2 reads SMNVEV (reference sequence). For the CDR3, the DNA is TGTGCCAGCAGTTTATCCCGACAGGGGGGGGAGACCCAGTACTTC. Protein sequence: CASSLSRQGGETQYF.

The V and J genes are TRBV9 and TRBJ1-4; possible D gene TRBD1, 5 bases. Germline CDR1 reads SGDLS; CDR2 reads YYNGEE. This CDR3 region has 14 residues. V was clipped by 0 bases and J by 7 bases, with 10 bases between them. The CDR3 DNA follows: TGTGCCAGCAGCGTAGGGGACGGGGTTGAAAAACTGTTTTTT. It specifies CASSVGDGVEKLFF.

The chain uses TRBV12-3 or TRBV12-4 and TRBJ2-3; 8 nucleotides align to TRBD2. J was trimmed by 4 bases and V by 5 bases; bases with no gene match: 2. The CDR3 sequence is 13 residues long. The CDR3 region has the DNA TGTGCCAGCAGTCGGGGACTAGCAGATACGCAGTATTTT. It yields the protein CASSRGLADTQYF.

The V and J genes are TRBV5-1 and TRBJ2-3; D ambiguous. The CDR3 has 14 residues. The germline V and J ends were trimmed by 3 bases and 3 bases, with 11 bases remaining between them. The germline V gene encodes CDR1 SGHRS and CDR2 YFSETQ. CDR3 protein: CASSSQESTDTQYF. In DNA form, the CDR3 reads TGCGCCAGCAGCTCTCAGGAGTCGACAGATACGCAGTATTTT.

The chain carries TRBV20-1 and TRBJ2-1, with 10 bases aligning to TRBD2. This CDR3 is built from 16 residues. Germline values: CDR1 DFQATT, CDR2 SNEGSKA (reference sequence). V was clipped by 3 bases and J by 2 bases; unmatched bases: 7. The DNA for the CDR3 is TGCAGTGCTAGCGATCCCGGGACTAGCGCCTACAATGAGCAGTTCTTC. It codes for CSASDPGTSAYNEQFF.

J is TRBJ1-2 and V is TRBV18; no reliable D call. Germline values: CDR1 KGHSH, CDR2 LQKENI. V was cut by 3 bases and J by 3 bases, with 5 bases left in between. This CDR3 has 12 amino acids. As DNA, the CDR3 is TGTGCCAGCTCACCCGAGGACTATGGCTACACCTTC. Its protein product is CASSPEDYGYTF.

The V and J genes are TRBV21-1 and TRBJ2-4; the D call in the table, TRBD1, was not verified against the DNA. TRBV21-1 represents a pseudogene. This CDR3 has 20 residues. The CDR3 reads CASSKEGDRGPRLAKNIQYF. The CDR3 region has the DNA TGTGCCAGCAGCAAAGAAGGGGACAGGGGGCCAAGGCTAGCCAAAAACATTCAGTACTTC.

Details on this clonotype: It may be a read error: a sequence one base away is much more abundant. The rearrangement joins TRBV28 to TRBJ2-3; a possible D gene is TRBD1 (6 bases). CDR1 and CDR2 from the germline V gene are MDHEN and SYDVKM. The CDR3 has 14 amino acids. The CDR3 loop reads CASSPLTGTDAQYF. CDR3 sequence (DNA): TGTGCCAGCAGTCCCCTGACAGGCACAGATGCGCAGTATTTT.

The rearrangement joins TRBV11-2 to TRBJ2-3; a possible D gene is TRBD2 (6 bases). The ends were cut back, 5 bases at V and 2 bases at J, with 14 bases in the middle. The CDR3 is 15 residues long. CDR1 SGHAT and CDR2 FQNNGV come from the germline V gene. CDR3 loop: CASSPGLLYTDTQYF. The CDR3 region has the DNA TGTGCCAGCAGCCCGGGACTCCTTTACACAGATACGCAGTATTTT.

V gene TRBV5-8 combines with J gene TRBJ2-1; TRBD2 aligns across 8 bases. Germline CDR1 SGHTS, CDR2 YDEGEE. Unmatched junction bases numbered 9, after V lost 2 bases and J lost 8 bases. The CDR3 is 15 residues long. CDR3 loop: CASSFRGSGAYEQFF. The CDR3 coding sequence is TGTGCCAGCAGCTTTCGTGGTAGCGGGGCCTATGAGCAGTTCTTC.

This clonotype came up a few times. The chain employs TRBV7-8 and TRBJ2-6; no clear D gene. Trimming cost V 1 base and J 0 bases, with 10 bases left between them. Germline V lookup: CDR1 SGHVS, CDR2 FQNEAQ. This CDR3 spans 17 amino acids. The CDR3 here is CASSLGLVSSGANVLTF. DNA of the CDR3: TGTGCCAGCAGCTTAGGGCTCGTAAGCTCTGGGGCCAACGTCCTGACTTTC.

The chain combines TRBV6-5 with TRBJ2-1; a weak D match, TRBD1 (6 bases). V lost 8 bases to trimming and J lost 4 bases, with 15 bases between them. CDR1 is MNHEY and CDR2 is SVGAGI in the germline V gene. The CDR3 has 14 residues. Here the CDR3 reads CASSPTGLYNEQFF. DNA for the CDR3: TGTGCCAGCTCTCCGACAGGCCTGTACAATGAGCAGTTCTTC.

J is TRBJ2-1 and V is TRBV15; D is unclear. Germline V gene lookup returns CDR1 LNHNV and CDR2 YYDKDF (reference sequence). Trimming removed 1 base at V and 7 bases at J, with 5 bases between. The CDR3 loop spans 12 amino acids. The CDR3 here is CATSRVRNEQFF. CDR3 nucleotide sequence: TGTGCCACCAGCAGAGTTAGGAATGAGCAGTTCTTC. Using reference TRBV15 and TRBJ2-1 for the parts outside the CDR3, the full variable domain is DAMVIQNPRYQVTQFGKPVTLSCSQTLNHNVMYWYQQKSSQAPKLLFHYYDKDFNNEADTPDNFQSRRPNTSFCFLDIRSPGLGDTAMYLCATSRVRNEQFFGPGTRLTVL.

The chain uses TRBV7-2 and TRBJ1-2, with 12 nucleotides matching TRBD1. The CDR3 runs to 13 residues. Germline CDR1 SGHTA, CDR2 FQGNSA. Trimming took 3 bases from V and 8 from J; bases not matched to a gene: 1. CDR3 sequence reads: CASSFGTGGGYTF. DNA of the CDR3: TGTGCCAGCAGCTTTGGGACAGGGGGCGGCTACACCTTC.

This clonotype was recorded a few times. CDR3 bases: TGTGCCAGCAGCCTCCAGCGGGGGGGATTCGAGCAGTACTTC. Amino acid sequence: CASSLQRGGFEQYF. The V and J genes are TRBV14 and TRBJ2-5; 10 bases align to TRBD2. Matching the DNA end better, TRBJ2-7 makes the J call doubtful. This CDR3 spans 14 amino acids. The germline CDR1 and CDR2 sequences are SGHDN and FVKESK.

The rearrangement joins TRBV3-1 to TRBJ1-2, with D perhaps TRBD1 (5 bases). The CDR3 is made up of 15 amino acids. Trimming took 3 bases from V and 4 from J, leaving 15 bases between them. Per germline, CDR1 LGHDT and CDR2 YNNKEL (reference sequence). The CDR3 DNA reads TGTGCCAGCAGCCAGGTCAGTCCAGGGAGCTATGGCTACACCTTC. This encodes CASSQVSPGSYGYTF.

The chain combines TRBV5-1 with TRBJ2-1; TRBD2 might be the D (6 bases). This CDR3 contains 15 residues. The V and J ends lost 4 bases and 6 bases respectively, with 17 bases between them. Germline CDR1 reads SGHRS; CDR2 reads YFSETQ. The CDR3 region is CASSRGINSRNEQFF. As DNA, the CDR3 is TGCGCCAGCAGCCGGGGGATAAACTCTCGCAATGAGCAGTTCTTC.

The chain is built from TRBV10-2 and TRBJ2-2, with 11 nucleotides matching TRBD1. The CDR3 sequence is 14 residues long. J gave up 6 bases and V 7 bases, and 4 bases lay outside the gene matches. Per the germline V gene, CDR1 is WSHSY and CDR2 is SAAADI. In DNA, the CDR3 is TGCGCCAGCAAGGGACAGGGGGGTCCCGGGGAGCTGTTTTTT. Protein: CASKGQGGPGELFF.

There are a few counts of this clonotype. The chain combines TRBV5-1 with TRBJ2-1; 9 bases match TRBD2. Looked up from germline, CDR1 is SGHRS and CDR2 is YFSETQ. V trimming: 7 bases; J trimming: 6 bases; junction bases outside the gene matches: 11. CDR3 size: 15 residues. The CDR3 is CASAKRLAGRNEQFF. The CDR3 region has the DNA TGCGCCAGCGCCAAGCGGCTAGCGGGGCGCAATGAGCAGTTCTTC.

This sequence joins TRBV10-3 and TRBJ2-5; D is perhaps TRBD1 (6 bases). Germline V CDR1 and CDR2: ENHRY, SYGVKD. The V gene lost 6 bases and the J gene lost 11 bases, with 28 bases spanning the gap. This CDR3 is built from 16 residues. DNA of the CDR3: TGTGCCATCAGCCCATACCGGGACACAATTTCGGAGGAGCAGTACTTC. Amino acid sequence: CAISPYRDTISEEQYF.

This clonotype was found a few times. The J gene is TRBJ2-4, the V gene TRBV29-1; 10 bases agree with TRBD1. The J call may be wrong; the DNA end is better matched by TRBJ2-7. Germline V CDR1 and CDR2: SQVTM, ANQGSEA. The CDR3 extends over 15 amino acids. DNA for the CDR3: TGCAGCGTCCAGGAAACCGGGACAGGGGACTACGAGCAGTACTTC. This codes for CSVQETGTGDYEQYF.

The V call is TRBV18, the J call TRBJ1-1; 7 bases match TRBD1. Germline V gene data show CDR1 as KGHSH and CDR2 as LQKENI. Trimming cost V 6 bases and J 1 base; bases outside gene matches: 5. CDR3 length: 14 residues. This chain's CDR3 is CASSTRGTNTEAFF. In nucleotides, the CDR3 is TGTGCCAGCTCGACCAGGGGGACGAACACTGAAGCTTTCTTT.

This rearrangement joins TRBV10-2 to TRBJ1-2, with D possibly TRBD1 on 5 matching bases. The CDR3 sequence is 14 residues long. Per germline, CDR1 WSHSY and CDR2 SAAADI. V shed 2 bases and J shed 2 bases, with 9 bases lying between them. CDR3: CASSEGHSNYGYTF. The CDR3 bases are TGCGCCAGCAGTGAGGGACACTCGAACTATGGCTACACCTTC.

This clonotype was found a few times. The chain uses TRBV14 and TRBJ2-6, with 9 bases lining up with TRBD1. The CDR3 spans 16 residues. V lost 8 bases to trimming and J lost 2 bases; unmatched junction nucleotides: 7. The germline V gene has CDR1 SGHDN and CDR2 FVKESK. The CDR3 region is CASGKQGAAGANVLTF. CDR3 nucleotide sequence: TGTGCCAGCGGGAAACAGGGGGCCGCTGGGGCCAACGTCCTGACTTTC.

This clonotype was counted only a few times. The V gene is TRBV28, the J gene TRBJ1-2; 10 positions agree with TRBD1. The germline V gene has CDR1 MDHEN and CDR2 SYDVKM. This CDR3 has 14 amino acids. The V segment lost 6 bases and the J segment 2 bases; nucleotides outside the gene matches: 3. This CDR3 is CASRPGQGNYGYTF. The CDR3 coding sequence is TGTGCCAGCAGACCGGGACAGGGGAACTATGGCTACACCTTC.